This TCR beta chain derives from a study of blood T cell repertoires in COVID-19. Germline V CDR1 and CDR2: MNHEY, SMNVEV (reference sequence). V lost 10 bases, J lost 6 bases, and 13 bases lay in between. The CDR3 contains 12 residues. Generated by immunoSEQ multiplex PCR, the TCRdb table keeps only in-frame clones and is missing some. The profile covers about 260,000 clones, with roughly 82% appearing a single time and approximately 2.1% taken by the ten largest. Sequences were obtained from PBMCs or T cells enriched from blood (not recorded which). This TCR was recovered from a woman in her forties or fifties who had recovered from COVID-19. The rearrangement uses TRBV27 and TRBJ1-5, with D uncertain. The CDR3 loop is CATKHGSQPQHF. The DNA of the CDR3 is TGTGCCACCAAACACGGGAGTCAGCCCCAGCATTTT.